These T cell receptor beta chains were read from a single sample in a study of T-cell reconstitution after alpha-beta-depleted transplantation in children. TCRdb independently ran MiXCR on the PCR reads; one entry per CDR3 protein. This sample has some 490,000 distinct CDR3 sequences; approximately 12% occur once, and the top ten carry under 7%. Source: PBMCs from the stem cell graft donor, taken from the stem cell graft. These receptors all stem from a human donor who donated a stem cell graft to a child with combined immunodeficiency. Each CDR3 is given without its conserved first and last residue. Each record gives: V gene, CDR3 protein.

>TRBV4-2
ASSQGFTYEKLF
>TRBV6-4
ASSPSGGLENIQY
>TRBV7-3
ASSALARSSPDTQY
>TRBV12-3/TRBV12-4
ASNGGFNQPQH
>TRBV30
AWSVRDRGPNYGYT
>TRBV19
ASYQGMGRGYT
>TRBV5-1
ASSLTGTGAYEQY
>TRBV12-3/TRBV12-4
ASSLSDPGANVLT
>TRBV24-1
ATGGSSNQPQH
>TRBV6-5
ASSFTPGLHNEQF
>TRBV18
ASSPPGTAYGYT
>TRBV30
AWTGGNSYEQY
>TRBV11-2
ASSLDRGREATYEQY
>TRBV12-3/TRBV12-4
ASSLRGSAGVHETQY
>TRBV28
ASGSRGRMGQETQY
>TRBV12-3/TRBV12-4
ASSMTAYKETQY
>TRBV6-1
ASSPWTGRYTEAF
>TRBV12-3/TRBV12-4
ASSLGGAGAANEKLF
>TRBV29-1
SVEGRGVHNEQF
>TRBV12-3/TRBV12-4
ASSFLQPTNTGELF
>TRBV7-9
ASSSSWAGYTEAF
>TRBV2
ASSSLSSGFQETQY
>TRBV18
ASATRDGYYEQY
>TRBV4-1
ASSQEGLDDTGELF
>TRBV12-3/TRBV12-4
ASSLMPTNQPQH
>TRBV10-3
AISDLRSVSYNEQF
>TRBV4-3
ASSQVRSGANVLT
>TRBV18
ASSPSPRQNTEAF
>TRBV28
ASSSWTGGGDSPLH
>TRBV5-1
ASSLLPSNEQF
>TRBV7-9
ASSLAPGGLRNEQF
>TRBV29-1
SVKNWDSAETQY
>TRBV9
ASSVRSQREGHGELF